This entry lists 25 T cell receptor beta chains sequenced from one sample in a study of glioma-infiltrating T cells. TCR alpha and beta CDR3 regions were amplified from RNA using iRepertoire nested multiplex PCR. TCRdb re-called the multiplex PCR reads with MiXCR, one entry per CDR3 protein. The table lists roughly 190,000 distinct CDR3 sequences, over 25% of them singletons. What was sequenced was glioma tissue, nonneoplastic brain tissue, or PBMCs (not recorded which). The receptors shown here come from a human donor with low-grade glioma or glioblastoma, undergoing nonglioma brain surgery, or in good health (not recorded which).

As to this clonotype: Since a much larger clone is just one base distant, this may be a read error. No conserved phenylalanine or tryptophan is present at the end of the CDR3, so a read error is the likely explanation. The chain employs TRBV3-1 and TRBJ1-1; a weak D match, TRBD1 (6 bases). Trimming removed 6 bases from V and 4 bases from J, with 15 bases in between. Germline CDR1 is LGHDT and CDR2 is YNNKEL (reference sequence). The CDR3 spans 14 residues. CDR3 residues: CASSLYTGSTEAFL. CDR3 nucleotide sequence: TGTGCCAGCAGTTTATATACAGGGAGCACTGAAGCTTTCCTT.

This clonotype was counted between two and nine times. The chain joins TRBV14 to TRBJ2-7; 8 bases fit TRBD1. The CDR3 contains 15 residues. Germline V gene sequence: CDR1 SGHDN, CDR2 FVKESK. V gave up 5 bases and J gave up 6 bases; unmatched junction bases: 12. The CDR3 coding sequence is TGTGCCAGCAGCGCTAGACAGGGGTATGTCAGCGAGCAGTACTTC. Protein product: CASSARQGYVSEQYF.

For this clonotype: One junction end does not reproduce the germline sequence, and a read error may be involved. The rearrangement joins TRBV29-1 to TRBJ2-3; no clear D gene. Per germline, CDR1 SQVTM and CDR2 ANQGSEA. This CDR3 region has 15 residues. The CDR3, as DNA: TGCGGCGTTTCTCCGACTGGAGCTGGCACAGATACGCAGTATTTT. This encodes CGVSPTGAGTDTQYF.

As for this clonotype: The junction shows a germline mismatch at one end, possibly a read error. The chain couples TRBV18 to TRBJ2-7; TRBD2 might be the D (6 bases). The germline V gene encodes CDR1 KGHSH and CDR2 LQKENI. The CDR3 sequence is 14 residues long. The CDR3 nucleotides read TGTGCCAGCAAACACGGGGGATGTACCTACGAGCAGTACTTT. Protein sequence: CASKHGGCTYEQYF.

Many counts were recorded for this clonotype. V gene TRBV6-2 or TRBV6-3 combines with J gene TRBJ2-3; D might be TRBD2 (5 bases). Between the trimmed V and J ends, which lost 8 bases and 6 bases, there was a span of 21 bases. Per germline, CDR1 MNHEY and CDR2 SVGEGT. The CDR3 consists of 15 residues. CDR3 DNA: TGTGCCAGCCTCCCACGAAGCGGATTGCTGGATACGCAGTATTTT. This translates into CASLPRSGLLDTQYF.

A note on this clonotype: A much larger clone differs from this one at a single base, so this may be a read error. The chain links TRBV7-2 to TRBJ2-2; 10 nucleotides match TRBD1. The CDR3 is made up of 16 amino acids. Germline lookup yields CDR1 SGHTA and CDR2 FQGNSA. This CDR3 is CASSSRQGASTVELFF. The CDR3, as DNA: TGTGCCAGCAGCTCCCGACAGGGGGCGAGCACCGTGGAGCTGTTTTTT.

The rearrangement uses TRBV5-1 and TRBJ1-2; D is ambiguous. CDR1 is SGHRS, CDR2 YFSETQ, per germline. Trimming took off 4 bases at V and 7 bases at J, with 14 bases between the two ends. The CDR3 is 13 residues long. CDR3 bases: TGCGCCAGCAGCGCCCGGATTTCGGGTGGCTACACCTTC. It specifies CASSARISGGYTF.

CDR3 protein: CASSALAGDIYEQYF. Written as DNA, the CDR3 is TGTGCCAGCAGCGCCCTAGCGGGAGACATCTACGAGCAGTACTTC. The genes are TRBV7-9 and TRBJ2-7; 10 nucleotides match TRBD2. The CDR3 is 15 residues long. Germline trimming cut 5 bases from V and 3 bases from J; bases unmatched to any gene: 7. Per germline, CDR1 SEHNR and CDR2 FQNEAQ (reference sequence). Drawing the rest from reference TRBV7-9 and TRBJ2-7, the complete variable domain is DTGVSQNPRHKITKRGQNVTFRCDPISEHNRLYWYRQTLGQGPEFLTYFQNEAQLEKSRLLSDRFSAERPKGSFSTLEIQRTEQGDSAMYLCASSALAGDIYEQYFGPGTRLTVT.

In this sample, this clonotype turned up many times. The chain joins TRBV6-5 to TRBJ1-5; D is undetermined. The CDR3 loop spans 16 amino acids. The germline V gene encodes CDR1 MNHEY and CDR2 SVGAGI. Trimming cost V 2 bases and J 1 base, with 12 bases left between them. The CDR3 nucleotides read TGTGCCAGCAGTTACGGGCCTTCCTTCAGCAATCAGCCCCAGCATTTT. Amino acids: CASSYGPSFSNQPQHF.

A word on this clonotype: This may be a read error, as it is one base from a much larger clone. The CDR3 loop is CASSPGQGARMNTGAFF. For the CDR3, the DNA is TGTGCCAGCAGCCCCGGACAGGGGGCGAGGATGAACACTGGAGCTTTCTTT. V gene TRBV4-2 combines with J gene TRBJ1-1; 11 bases line up with TRBD1. CDR1 and CDR2 from the germline V gene are LGHNA and YNFKEQ. This CDR3 contains 17 residues.

About this clonotype itself: Since a much larger clone is just one base distant, this may be a read error. This sequence joins TRBV7-2 and TRBJ1-2, with D unclear. Germline assignment: CDR1 SGHTA and CDR2 FQGNSA. The V end was cut by 7 bases, the J end by 6 bases, with 12 bases between. The CDR3 runs 12 residues. The CDR3 reads CASTYHSDGYTF. CDR3 sequence (DNA): TGTGCCAGCACCTACCACTCGGATGGCTACACCTTC.

The chain is built from TRBV6-2 or TRBV6-3 and TRBJ2-7; 15 positions agree with TRBD2. V shed 8 bases, J shed 2 bases, and the junction held 19 bases outside the gene matches. This CDR3 has 20 residues. The V gene's germline CDR1 is MNHEY and CDR2 SVGEGT. CDR3: CASAFRARGTSGRSAYEQYF. CDR3 nucleotide sequence: TGTGCCAGCGCCTTTAGGGCTAGAGGGACTAGCGGGAGGTCCGCCTACGAGCAGTACTTC.

Points on this clonotype: The junction and the germline gene differ at one end; a read error may be behind it. The chain is built from TRBV7-9 and TRBJ2-7; TRBD1 matches at 7 bases. Germline CDR1 SEHNR, CDR2 FQNEAQ (reference sequence). CDR3 length: 13 residues. CDR3 coding DNA: TGTGCCAGCAGCCGGGGACAGTACTACGAGCAGTGCTTC. Amino acid sequence: CASSRGQYYEQCF.

With regard to this clonotype: This sequence may be a read error, since a much larger clone differs from it by one base. The V and J genes are TRBV7-7 and TRBJ2-1, with a possible D match to TRBD1 (6 bases). Germline-derived CDR1 and CDR2 are SSHAT and FNYEAQ (reference sequence). CDR3 length: 15 amino acids. The CDR3: CASSHRALGYNEQFF. Here the CDR3 DNA reads TGTGCTAGCAGCCACAGGGCCCTCGGCTACAATGAGCAGTTCTTC.

The table lists this clonotype with many counts. This sequence joins TRBV20-1 and TRBJ2-1; 7 nucleotides align to TRBD1. Germline assignment: CDR1 DFQATT and CDR2 SNEGSKA (reference sequence). J lost 4 bases, V lost 2 bases, and 5 bases had no gene match. CDR3 length equals 14 residues. CDR3 sequence: CSARPRDSYNEQFF. The CDR3 DNA reads TGCAGTGCTAGACCCCGGGACAGTTACAATGAGCAGTTCTTC.

This clonotype was detected ten times or more. V gene TRBV28 combines with J gene TRBJ2-3; 9 bases map to TRBD2. CDR3 length: 14 amino acids. With 10 bases clipped from V and 9 bases from J, the junction kept 14 bases outside the gene matches. Looked up from germline, CDR1 is MDHEN and CDR2 is SYDVKM. The DNA of the CDR3 is TGTGCCAACAGGGGAGCGGGAGGACTCCCAACGCAGTATTTT. Protein: CANRGAGGLPTQYF.

As regards this clonotype: This could be a read error, since a much larger clone is one nucleotide away. DNA for the CDR3: TGTGCCAGCAGCTTAGGACTAGCGGGAGCAGGGACCCAGTACTTC. Translating it yields CASSLGLAGAGTQYF. The chain uses TRBV7-2 and TRBJ2-5; the match to TRBD2 covers 12 bases. The CDR3 has 15 residues. Germline lookup yields CDR1 SGHTA and CDR2 FQGNSA. With 1 base clipped from V and 7 bases from J, the junction kept 4 bases outside the gene matches.

Regarding this clonotype: The junction and the germline gene differ at one end; a read error may be behind it. J is TRBJ2-3 and V is TRBV5-1; TRBD1 matches 8 bases. Per the germline V gene, CDR1 is SGHRS and CDR2 is YFSETQ. The CDR3 runs to 13 residues. CDR3 sequence (DNA): TGCGCCAGCAGCGCGGACAGGGCAGATATGCAGTATTTT. This gives the protein CASSADRADMQYF.

This clonotype was seen repeatedly, ten times or more. This rearrangement joins TRBV6-1 to TRBJ1-6; D not resolved. CDR3 length equals 14 residues. CDR1 MNHNS and CDR2 SASEGT come from the germline V gene. V gave up 5 bases and J gave up 7 bases, with 12 bases separating them. The DNA for the CDR3 is TGTGCCAGCAGTTACAATCTCGTGAATTCACCCCTCCACTTT. Its protein is CASSYNLVNSPLHF.

This clonotype was seen a handful of times. CDR3 sequence: CASSPDTLDIPYEQYF. The CDR3 DNA reads as TGTGCCAGCAGCCCTGATACCTTAGACATCCCCTACGAGCAGTACTTC. The genes are TRBV7-9 and TRBJ2-7, with no clear D. Germline-derived CDR1 and CDR2 are SEHNR and FQNEAQ (reference sequence). This CDR3 is 16 amino acids long. Trimming stripped 5 bases from V and 2 bases from J, with 19 bases between.

J is TRBJ1-1 and V is TRBV19; D uncertain. CDR1 is LNHDA and CDR2 is SQIVND in the germline V gene (reference sequence). V shed 5 bases and J shed 4 bases, with 23 bases lying between them. CDR3 length: 17 amino acids. The CDR3 DNA reads TGTGCCAGTAGTCCCGACAATCCCGGGTCGTCGGGCACTGAAGCTTTCTTT. Protein: CASSPDNPGSSGTEAFF.

Concerning this clonotype itself: A much larger clonotype is one base distant, so this may be a read error. The chain joins TRBV6-2 or TRBV6-3 to TRBJ2-7, with D possibly matching TRBD2 (6 bases). Trimming pared 11 bases from V and 5 bases from J, leaving 22 bases between. Germline lookup yields CDR1 MNHEY and CDR2 SVGEGT. The CDR3 runs 14 residues. The CDR3 coding sequence is TGTGCCGTCAGTGTAGAACTAGCTATGAACGAGCAGTACTTC. This sequence encodes CAVSVELAMNEQYF.

Many counts were recorded for this clonotype. The CDR3 coding sequence is TGTGCCAGCAGCTTTTCTTCCGGACACAATTCCTACGAGCAGTACTTC. Protein sequence: CASSFSSGHNSYEQYF. The V gene is TRBV7-9, the J gene TRBJ2-7, with a tentative D call TRBD1 (5 bases). The V end lost 3 bases, the J end lost 1 base, and 16 bases lay between the germline ends. The CDR3 covers 16 residues. Germline assignment: CDR1 SEHNR and CDR2 FQNEAQ (reference sequence).

The V call is TRBV7-9, the J call TRBJ2-7, with D tentatively TRBD1 (5 bases). CDR3 length: 14 amino acids. Germline V CDR1 and CDR2: SEHNR, FQNEAQ (reference sequence). V lost 5 bases and J lost 2, with 13 bases in between. CDR3 protein: CASSPRQSTYEQYF. CDR3 nucleotides: TGTGCCAGCAGCCCAAGACAGAGCACCTACGAGCAGTACTTC.

In this sample, this clonotype turned up many times. The V call is TRBV6-4, the J call TRBJ1-1; no reliable D call. The CDR3 is 13 residues long. V gave up 4 bases and J gave up 1 base, with 7 bases separating them. From germline, CDR1 is MRHNA and CDR2 SNTAGT. The CDR3 here is CASSVTENTEAFF. DNA of the CDR3: TGTGCCAGCAGTGTAACCGAGAACACTGAAGCTTTCTTT.